This TCR beta chain appears in the sequencing data of a study of molecular identifiers for immune sequencing clone quantification (dated by TCRdb to the late 2010s). Study-wide context: For a replicate experiment, RNA from about 20,000 or 100,000 naive CD8 T cells was divided into five aliquots, of which four were sequenced. CD8 T cells were used in a methods study to benchmark molecular-identifier clustering-based TCR repertoire sequencing (MIDCIRS) and TCR RNA copy counting.

The germline V end is reduced by 3 bases and the J end by 9 bases; junction bases left unmatched: 13. The CDR3 starts with the cysteine, ends with the phenylalanine, and has 15 residues. Here the CDR3 DNA is all that survives: 45 bases in frame from base 1. Library generation was performed with PCR. Data came from an Illumina HiSeq 4000. Bulk TCR libraries were generated as previously described, with the TCR primers listed in Table S5 used. The Qiagen AllPrep DNA/RNA kit was used to purify total RNA. Before any analysis, reads coming from multiple sequencing runs of the same library were combined into one pool. As for the original processing: Only reads with exact TCR constant sequence were kept, trimmed to 150 nt, and grouped by their 12-nt molecular barcodes. Reads inside each barcode group were sub-clustered using a 15% Levenshtein threshold, and a quality-weighted consensus sequence was constructed for each RNA molecule. Non-functional sequences were removed, as were lower-count sequences one edit away from another. Based on a fit of two negative binomial distributions, barcode sub-clusters having less than 20% of the maximum read count were discarded. TCRdb redid the processing of the public reads, applying fastp at Q25 and MiXCR, and retained in-frame beta chains. Rows are combined by CDR3 protein, so each entry shows the most common genes and DNA. TCRdb, rather than the study authors, made the V and J calls. The sample yields about 300,000 distinct CDR3 sequences; around 21% were counted once. The ten largest clones add up to 0.75% to 0.85% of the sample.

This clonotype was seen repeatedly, ten times or more. Which antigen it targets is not known. Base qualities are not provided; no much larger clone lies one nucleotide away. Study-wide conclusions, independent of this receptor: Modeling estimated about 3 recovered TCR RNA copies per cell, compared with about 10 by digital PCR, which implies roughly 27% capture efficiency. Spiked-in Jurkat TCR RNA equal to a single cell's worth was reported to be detectable even within one million naive CD8 T cells. When barcode sub-clustering was left out, chimeric consensus sequences inflated TCR diversity, with chimeras reaching as high as 47%. In CMV-specific effector cells, over 99% of molecules were held by clones above 20 RNA copies, whereas under 1% of molecules were held by such clones in naive cells. Identical TCR molecules sharing a barcode could cause highly expanded clone sizes to be underestimated. Spiked-in Jurkat TCR RNA (approximately eleven copies' worth), which is not part of the donor repertoire, was contained in the naive libraries.

Libraries of naive CD8 T cells were generated from around 20,000 to 1,000,000 sorted cells, with 10%, 30% or 50% of the purified RNA used. On a BD FACSAria II, naive CD8 T cells were FACS-sorted as CD8+CD4-CCR7+CD45RA+ and collected into RLT Plus buffer. Detection sensitivity was tested by spiking Jurkat RNA equal to roughly 9 TCR copies' worth into samples containing roughly 19,000-1,000,000 naive CD8 T cells. CD8 T cells were enriched with RosetteSep CD8+ T Cell Enrichment Cocktail and Ficoll-Paque, followed by ACK red cell lysis. The clonotype originates from a human donor in good health. Some libraries in this study had Jurkat cell RNA spiked in. The sequence is built from TRBV12-3 or TRBV12-4 and TRBJ2-7, and 8 junctional nucleotides match TRBD1. The sequenced material came from naive CD8+ T cells from blood, with Jurkat cell RNA spiked in. In light of the paper, this sample's cell subset or site label describes: FACS-sorted CD8+CD4-CCR7+CD45RA+ naive T cells. The CDR3 reads CASSFGLSQGVWQYF. The sequenced DNA: TGTGCCAGCAGTTTTGGCCTCTCACAGGGGGTTTGGCAGTACTTC.